This TCR beta chain stems from a study of blood T cell repertoires in COVID-19. TCRdb's table, derived via immunoSEQ multiplex PCR, lists solely in-frame clones and lacks some. The sample yields 170,000 or so clones, approximately 80% seen once. The V gene's germline CDR1 is MNHEY and CDR2 SVGAGI. V gave up 6 bases and J gave up 0 bases, with 6 bases separating them. CDR3 length: 13 amino acids. This clone has only one observation. The sequencing input was PBMCs or T cells enriched from blood (not recorded which). The source of this sequence is a woman between 50 and 59 years old who had recovered from COVID-19. The chain combines TRBV6-5 with TRBJ1-3; D remains ambiguous. The DNA for the CDR3 is TGTGCCAGCAGAGCGGTCTCTGGAAACACCATATATTTT. As protein: CASRAVSGNTIYF.